This is a list of T cell receptor beta chains from one sample in a study of naive and memory T cell subsets. TCRdb reprocessed the UMI-ligation and nested PCR reads via MiXCR and lists one record per CDR3 protein. The sample shows around 160,000 distinct CDR3 sequences, 15% to 20% of them seen only once. Source material: naive CD4+ T cells from blood. The source is a human donor in good health. Both conserved end residues are trimmed from each CDR3. Each record gives: V gene, clone size, D gene, CDR3 protein. D genes are given only for firm matches. Clone size is given for some rows only: seen once, a few or many times, or a class if the clone is expanded.

V: TRBV7-8
size: few
D: -
CDR3: ASSFGTDKGPQH

V: TRBV29-1
size: few
D: -
CDR3: SVCCGAGYNEQF

V: TRBV12-3/TRBV12-4
size: few
D: TRBD1
CDR3: ASRLTMDRGNTGELF

V: TRBV5-5
size: few
D: -
CDR3: ASSLAGTPPDTQY

V: TRBV20-1
size: -
D: -
CDR3: SARTGTAGAYEQY

V: TRBV20-1
size: few
D: -
CDR3: SARRLGRGYT

V: TRBV3-1
size: few
D: -
CDR3: ASSQRGPGELF

V: TRBV2
size: once
D: -
CDR3: ASKGEVYEQY

V: TRBV20-1
size: -
D: TRBD2
CDR3: SAMGLAESTDTQY

V: TRBV12-3/TRBV12-4
size: few
D: -
CDR3: ASSFGVHEQY

V: TRBV29-1
size: -
D: -
CDR3: SVVRGGLGNTEAF

V: TRBV7-2
size: few
D: -
CDR3: ASSLGPGYLQETQY

V: TRBV4-1
size: -
D: TRBD1
CDR3: ASSQATGDYYEQY

V: TRBV5-1
size: few
D: -
CDR3: ASSLPQNEQF

V: TRBV12-3/TRBV12-4
size: -
D: TRBD1
CDR3: ASKNPGQGLSEQY

V: TRBV10-3
size: few
D: -
CDR3: AISVADEQF

V: TRBV20-1
size: -
D: -
CDR3: SAFDSRRYEQY

V: TRBV29-1
size: few
D: -
CDR3: SATRYEQF

V: TRBV29-1
size: few
D: TRBD2
CDR3: SVGTSGSSYNEQF

V: TRBV6-5
size: few
D: TRBD2
CDR3: ASSYQGLAGADTQY

V: TRBV6-2/TRBV6-3
size: -
D: -
CDR3: ASRTRGYSNQPQH

V: TRBV2
size: -
D: TRBD1
CDR3: ASSDPGQINYGYT

V: TRBV20-1
size: -
D: -
CDR3: SAATGLGSPLH

V: TRBV2
size: -
D: -
CDR3: ASTSGSGNTIY

V: TRBV10-3
size: few
D: -
CDR3: AISVDKGPSSGANVLT

V: TRBV3-1
size: few
D: -
CDR3: ASSQGGTEAF

V: TRBV2
size: -
D: -
CDR3: ASRPTPLSYEQY

V: TRBV3-1
size: many
D: -
CDR3: ASSQVGAQAGGANVLT

V: TRBV10-3
size: many
D: -
CDR3: AISESSGESYEQY

V: TRBV11-2
size: few
D: -
CDR3: ASSLEYNEQF

V: TRBV28
size: -
D: -
CDR3: ASSPGWGEVAF

V: TRBV6-6
size: few
D: TRBD1
CDR3: ASSYSAWGQGARETQY

V: TRBV6-6
size: few
D: -
CDR3: ASSPRGPYNSPLH

V: TRBV6-6
size: many
D: -
CDR3: ASSYLGRNTGELF

V: TRBV12-3/TRBV12-4
size: -
D: TRBD2
CDR3: ASSLRLAGAFYEQY

V: TRBV6-5
size: -
D: -
CDR3: ASSYPVGQGSEQY

V: TRBV10-3
size: -
D: TRBD1
CDR3: AITPGTGGPSYEQY

V: TRBV29-1
size: -
D: -
CDR3: SVGDRSSYNEQF

V: TRBV10-3
size: few
D: -
CDR3: ATFRGAVDEQY

V: TRBV2
size: -
D: TRBD2
CDR3: ASSELTSGNNEQF

V: TRBV29-1
size: -
D: -
CDR3: SVTPRFTDTQY

V: TRBV4-3
size: -
D: -
CDR3: ASSRSSVGVSSYNEQF

V: TRBV5-1
size: few
D: TRBD1
CDR3: ASSLEVQGAEAF

V: TRBV6-2/TRBV6-3
size: -
D: -
CDR3: ASRQSYEQY

V: TRBV30
size: -
D: -
CDR3: AWSVTEGKTEAF

V: TRBV28
size: few
D: TRBD2
CDR3: ASTPLAGGPYNEQF

V: TRBV20-1
size: -
D: -
CDR3: SARVSGGSNQPQH

V: TRBV7-2
size: -
D: -
CDR3: ASSLRLQKETQY

V: TRBV2
size: -
D: TRBD1
CDR3: ASSRGLSYGYT

V: TRBV10-3
size: -
D: -
CDR3: AISDPWQETQY